Shown below are 10 T cell receptor beta chains from a single sample sequenced in a study of T cell responses to AZD1222 COVID-19 vaccine. Repertoires were generated with immunoSEQ multiplex PCR, while TCRdb's copy carries only in-frame clones and drops some. The sample includes about 150,000 clones, 94% of them seen just once. The sample in question was peripheral blood, obtained on day 0 of AZD1222 vaccination. The source of these receptors is an adult in good health.

The J gene is TRBJ2-3, the V gene TRBV7-2, with D perhaps matching TRBD1 or TRBD2 (6 bases each). This CDR3 is built from 15 residues. V was clipped by 5 bases and J by 2 bases, with 14 bases between them. Germline V gives CDR1 SGHTA, CDR2 FQGNSA. DNA of the CDR3: TGTGCCAGCAGCCTAGGGGGGCAGTTCACAGATACGCAGTATTTT. This encodes CASSLGGQFTDTQYF.

The V call is TRBV19, the J call TRBJ1-6, with 7 bases fitting TRBD1. Per the germline V gene, CDR1 is LNHDA and CDR2 is SQIVND (reference sequence). This CDR3 comprises 15 residues. Losses at the gene ends were 3 bases for V and 7 bases for J; bases not matched to a gene: 6. The CDR3 loop is CASSMVNRGNSPLHF. DNA of the CDR3: TGTGCCAGTAGTATGGTTAACAGGGGAAATTCACCCCTCCACTTT.

The rearrangement uses TRBV27 and TRBJ1-5; TRBD1 might be the D (6 bases). The CDR3 sequence is 16 residues long. CDR1 and CDR2 from the germline V gene are MNHEY and SMNVEV (reference sequence). V lost 0 bases to trimming and J lost 1 base, with 10 bases between them. CDR3 in DNA: TGTGCCAGCAGTTTATCGGGGGGGGCAAGCAATCAGCCCCAGCATTTT. Its translation is CASSLSGGASNQPQHF.

The chain joins TRBV7-2 to TRBJ2-1; D is perhaps TRBD2 (5 bases). Germline CDR1 and CDR2: SGHTA and FQGNSA. V lost 4 bases and J 9 bases, leaving 16 bases between the germline ends. This CDR3 is 14 amino acids long. The CDR3 DNA is TGTGCCAGCAGCTGGGTGACCCTAGGAGGTGAGCAGTTCTTC. This translates into CASSWVTLGGEQFF.

V is TRBV19 and J is TRBJ2-1; D is unresolved. CDR3 length: 13 amino acids. Trimming took 0 bases from V and 8 from J, leaving 8 bases between them. Germline V CDR1 and CDR2: LNHDA, SQIVND (reference sequence). The CDR3 DNA follows: TGTGCCAGTAGTATAGATCTTATGGATGAGCAGTTCTTC. Translated, it gives CASSIDLMDEQFF.

The gene calls are TRBV5-1 and TRBJ1-2; 7 nucleotides agree with TRBD1. After removal of 5 bases from V and 4 bases from J, the junction contained 11 bases not matched to a gene. The CDR3 consists of 15 residues. The germline V gene encodes CDR1 SGHRS and CDR2 YFSETQ. The CDR3 DNA is TGCGCCAGCAGTCTAACAGGGGAGATAATCTATGGCTACACCTTC. It specifies CASSLTGEIIYGYTF. Filled out from reference TRBV5-1 and TRBJ1-2, the complete variable domain reads KAGVTQTPRYLIKTRGQQVTLSCSPISGHRSVSWYQQTPGQGLQFLFEYFSETQRNKGNFPGRFSGRQFSNSRSEMNVSTLELGDSALYLCASSLTGEIIYGYTFGSGTRLTVV.

This rearrangement joins TRBV11-2 to TRBJ2-1; D gene ambiguous. V lost 5 bases and J 4 bases, leaving 15 bases between the germline ends. This CDR3 has 15 amino acids. The germline CDR1 and CDR2 sequences are SGHAT and FQNNGV. The DNA of the CDR3 is TGTGCCAGCAGCCTCGGACCCAGCTTATACAATGAGCAGTTCTTC. The encoded protein is CASSLGPSLYNEQFF.

Here the CDR3 reads CASSQVWAGNTIYF. CDR3 DNA sequence: TGCGCCAGCAGCCAAGTGTGGGCTGGAAACACCATATATTTT. This sequence joins TRBV4-1 and TRBJ1-3; D not certain. Deletions cut 1 base from V and 2 bases from J, with 6 bases between. CDR3 length: 14 amino acids. From germline, CDR1 is MGHRA and CDR2 YSYEKL.

The chain uses TRBV9 and TRBJ1-2; 12 bases fit TRBD1. The ends lost 2 bases at V and 6 bases at J; junction bases unmatched: 5. CDR1 is SGDLS and CDR2 is YYNGEE in the germline V gene. The CDR3 loop spans 15 amino acids. Written as DNA, the CDR3 is TGTGCCAGCAGCGTCGGGACAGGGGGCGCGGATGGCTACACCTTC. Translation gives CASSVGTGGADGYTF.

This sequence joins TRBV18 and TRBJ1-6, with 7 bases aligning to TRBD1. The germline CDR1 and CDR2 sequences are KGHSH and LQKENI. J gave up 9 bases and V 6 bases, and 14 bases lay outside the gene matches. The CDR3 runs to 16 residues. CDR3 DNA sequence: TGTGCCAGCTCCCCGGATCCGGGCCCAGGGGGTTCACCCCTCCACTTT. The encoded protein is CASSPDPGPGGSPLHF.